This TCR beta chain emerged from a study of cytotoxic CD8 clonotypes in ibrutinib-treated CLL. This CDR3 region has 16 residues. V lost 5 bases and J lost 10; bases outside the gene matches: 12. The germline CDR1 and CDR2 sequences are MDHEN and SYDVKM. TCRdb's table, derived via immunoSEQ multiplex PCR, lists solely in-frame clones and lacks some. The table has hundreds of thousands of clones, 60% to 75% seen once. This sample comprised PBMCs, obtained after 24 months of ibrutinib treatment. The TCR originated in a human donor with chronic lymphocytic leukemia. The V call is TRBV28, the J call TRBJ1-5, with TRBD1 identical over 12 bases. The CDR3: CASSPHGTGGWNPQHF. The CDR3, as DNA: TGTGCCAGCAGTCCCCATGGGACAGGGGGCTGGAACCCCCAGCATTTT. The full variable domain, in which reference TRBV28 and TRBJ1-5 provide the parts outside the CDR3, is DVKVTQSSRYLVKRTGEKVFLECVQDMDHENMFWYRQDPGLGLRLIYFSYDVKMKEKGDIPEGYSVSREKKERFSLILESASTNQTSMYLCASSPHGTGGWNPQHFGDGTRLSIL.